This T cell receptor (beta chain) was recovered during a study of post-analysis software for immune sequencing data. Study-wide context: Patients with relapsing-remitting, secondary progressive and progressive-relapsing multiple sclerosis courses were all represented.

General study findings and limits: F measure clustering grouped samples strongly by preparation batch. Significantly decreased normalized Chao1 diversity was recorded for multiple sclerosis patients relative to controls. In patients, TRBV5-6, TRBV5-1 and TRBV20-1 belonged to roughly five TRBV segments found more frequently than in controls.

Worth noting for this clonotype: Its antigen is undetermined.

Unique molecular identifiers were present in the TCR beta cDNA libraries. T cells numbering about 0.85 to 11 million yielded cDNA molecules that totaled roughly 500,000. TCRdb redid the calling of the PCR reads with MiXCR, one entry per CDR3 protein. The profile shows 750,000 to 950,000 distinct CDR3 sequences, just over 45% of them singletons. Germline V lookup: CDR1 SGDLS, CDR2 YYNGEE. Trimming stripped 3 bases from V and 2 bases from J, with 12 bases between. The CDR3 sequence is 14 residues long. This TCR derives from a girl between 5 and 17 years old with multiple sclerosis. The chain links TRBV9 to TRBJ2-7; tentative D call: TRBD2 (6 bases). The sample comprised blood. The CDR3 sequence is CASSAGDSTYEQYF. The CDR3 nucleotides are TGTGCCAGCAGCGCGGGGGATTCCACCTACGAGCAGTACTTC.